This record covers a single TCR beta chain. V lost 4 bases to trimming and J lost 4 bases, with 10 bases between them. Germline-derived CDR1 and CDR2 are ENHRY and SYGVKD. This CDR3 comprises 13 residues. Original methodology: Using reference gene primer amplification, nucleated cell counts were estimated. Some clones are missing from TCRdb's copy, which holds only in-frame ones; the method was immunoSEQ multiplex PCR. For V, J and clone size, that table is used; D and trimming come from the DNA. The data contain around 200,000 clones, approximately 85% of them seen just once; the ten biggest clones take up almost 5%. The sample originates from a study of blood T cell repertoires in COVID-19.

Sequenced: peripheral blood. V usage is TRBV10-3 and J usage is TRBJ1-1, with D unclear. The receptor was isolated from a woman over 75 with acute or convalescent COVID-19. The CDR3 region is CAISVEGSTEAFF. The CDR3, as DNA: TGTGCCATCAGTGTGGAGGGAAGCACTGAAGCTTTCTTT.